This T cell receptor beta chain came from a study of vaccination effects on CD4 cells after COVID-19. The study, taken as a whole, reports: Marked clonal contraction of both clone types appeared late after vaccination.

Antigen-specific CD4+ T cells expanded by the ViraFEST assay with viral peptide pools were then sequenced. The culture ran for roughly ten days before CD4+ T cells were isolated. This individual contracted SARS-CoV-2 between March and December 2020, as verified by PCR. Cultivation was performed at two million PBMC per well with roughly 10 IU/ml IL-2 and about 9.6 ug/ml peptides added. On days 3 and 7, fresh IL-2 medium replaced half the medium. Worth noting for this clone: The target antigen is unknown.

The CDR3 contains 14 residues. Germline V CDR1 and CDR2: KGHSH, LQKENI. V was pared by 4 bases and J by 6 bases, with 13 bases between. Assay: immunoSEQ multiplex PCR; the TCRdb copy retains only in-frame clones and omits some. The repertoire has 20,000 to 30,000 clones, about 80% of them found once; the top ten carry roughly 15%. The receptor was derived from a human donor who had a prior SARS-CoV-2 infection. The source was CD4+ T cells from PBMCs cultured with HCoV-NL63 spike peptides, collected before COVID-19 vaccination. The chain has TRBV18 and TRBJ1-5; D is undetermined. This CDR3 is CASSLSTFSQPQHF. The CDR3 DNA follows: TGTGCCAGCTCACTCTCAACTTTTTCTCAGCCCCAGCATTTT.